Below, 17 T cell receptor beta chains from the same sample are listed, as sequenced in a study of post-analysis software for immune sequencing data. Findings of the study overall: The study found TRBV5-6, TRBV5-1 and TRBV20-1 among roughly 5 TRBV segments more frequent in patients than controls.

The library was made from cDNA and included unique molecular identifiers. MiXCR, applied by TCRdb to the PCR reads, yields one record per CDR3 protein. The repertoire includes 600,000 to 700,000 distinct CDR3 sequences, over 45% of them detected once, and 10% to 12% sits in the top ten. These receptors lack a known antigen. Sequenced sample: blood. The receptors derive from a girl aged 2 to 9 with multiple sclerosis.

The gene calls are TRBV29-1 and TRBJ2-3, with 7 bases identical to TRBD2. The ends lost 4 bases at V and 0 bases at J; junction bases unmatched: 7. Germline loops: CDR1 SQVTM, CDR2 ANQGSEA. The CDR3 has 15 amino acids. CDR3 residues: CSVAGGVASTDTQYF. CDR3 sequence (DNA): TGCAGCGTTGCTGGGGGGGTCGCTAGCACAGATACGCAGTATTTT.

In this sample, this clonotype turned up a few times. This chain joins TRBV6-1 and TRBJ1-2, with 7 positions matching TRBD1. Germline CDR1 is MNHNS and CDR2 is SASEGT. V lost 1 base to trimming and J lost 7 bases; unmatched junction nucleotides: 9. The CDR3 is 15 amino acids. The CDR3, as DNA: TGTGCCAGCAGTGAAGTCCCGAGGGGGCTGACTGGCTACACCTTC. It translates to CASSEVPRGLTGYTF.

The chain has TRBV29-1 and TRBJ2-1; D remains unclear. CDR1 and CDR2 (germline): SQVTM, ANQGSEA. Trimming pared 2 bases from V and 5 bases from J, leaving 10 bases between. This CDR3 has 13 amino acids. CDR3 nucleotide sequence: TGCAGCGTTGAACTGGACCGGAACAATGAGCAGTTCTTC. This encodes CSVELDRNNEQFF.

Concerning this clonotype itself: Germline and junction disagree at one end, which may indicate a read error. The V gene is TRBV7-2, the J gene TRBJ2-7, with D perhaps matching TRBD2 (5 bases). The CDR3 covers 16 residues. Germline V CDR1 and CDR2: SGHTA, FQGNSA. The CDR3, as DNA: TGTGCCGGCAGCTTAGAAAGGCTAGCCGCCTACAATGAGCAGTACTTC. This sequence encodes CAGSLERLAAYNEQYF. Drawing the rest from reference TRBV7-2 and TRBJ2-7, the complete variable domain is GAGVSQSPSNKVTEKGKDVELRCDPISGHTALYWYRQSLGQGLEFLIYFQGNSAPDKSGLPSDRFSAERTGGSVSTLTIQRTQQEDSAVYLCAGSLERLAAYNEQYFGPGTRLTVT.

The chain combines TRBV9 with TRBJ2-7; D remains ambiguous. The DNA matches TRBJ2-5 better at its end, which makes the J call doubtful. This CDR3 is built from 17 residues. Germline V gene sequence: CDR1 SGDLS, CDR2 YYNGEE. In DNA, the CDR3 is TGTGCCAGCAGCCCTCGAACTTTTGAGTCGGGTTGGGAGACCCAGTACTTC. Amino acid sequence: CASSPRTFESGWETQYF.

The table lists this clonotype with a count of one. The chain couples TRBV5-1 to TRBJ2-1; tentatively, D is TRBD1 or TRBD2 (6 bases each). The CDR3 has 14 residues. Between the trimmed V and J ends, which lost 0 bases and 8 bases, there was a span of 12 bases. Germline V gene sequence: CDR1 SGHRS, CDR2 YFSETQ. CDR3 sequence: CASSLVGGGHEQFF. CDR3 nucleotide sequence: TGCGCCAGCAGCTTGGTTGGAGGGGGTCATGAGCAGTTCTTC.

V and J are TRBV5-8 and TRBJ1-1, with D possibly being TRBD1 (5 bases). Trimming stripped 1 base from V and 4 bases from J, with 11 bases between. This CDR3 has 14 residues. Germline-derived CDR1 and CDR2 are SGHTS and YDEGEE. In DNA, the CDR3 is TGTGCCAGCAGCTTGTCCCAGGGACTCACTGAAGCTTTCTTT. Its translation: CASSLSQGLTEAFF.

DNA for the CDR3: TGTGCCACCAGCAGAGACTCCACGTGGAGCGGGGGAATCCAAGAGACCCAGTACTTC. This sequence encodes CATSRDSTWSGGIQETQYF. The rearrangement links TRBV15 to TRBJ2-5; 8 nucleotides align to TRBD2. V shed 0 bases and J 1 base; nucleotides not matched to a gene: 13. This CDR3 spans 19 amino acids. Germline V gene lookup returns CDR1 LNHNV and CDR2 YYDKDF (reference sequence).

The V and J genes are TRBV21-1 and TRBJ1-4; TRBD1 was called by the table and not checked on the DNA. TRBV21-1 is a pseudogene segment. This CDR3 is built from 19 residues. The CDR3 DNA is TGTGCCAGCAGCGAAGAAGGACAGCCAACCCGGCGGTCTAATGAAAAACTGTTTTTT. Residues: CASSEEGQPTRRSNEKLFF.

As to this clonotype: The CDR3 does not close with the conserved phenylalanine or tryptophan, likely indicating a read error. V usage is TRBV12-3 or TRBV12-4 and J usage is TRBJ1-6; no firm D call. CDR3 length: 14 residues. V lost 5 bases to trimming and J lost 9 bases, with 14 bases between them. CDR3 loop: CASSANSPISPLHV. CDR3 DNA sequence: TGTGCCAGCAGTGCGAACAGCCCGATTTCACCCCTCCACGTT.

Only one count was recorded for this clonotype. The V gene is TRBV14, the J gene TRBJ2-7; D is unclear. The CDR3 length is 12 residues. Germline V lookup: CDR1 SGHDN, CDR2 FVKESK. The V gene lost 3 bases and the J gene lost 3 bases, with 6 bases spanning the gap. In DNA, the CDR3 is TGTGCCAGCAGCCAGTCGTTCTACGAGCAGTACTTC. This encodes CASSQSFYEQYF.

CDR3 region: CASSPYPTEAFF. The DNA for the CDR3 is TGCGCCAGCAGCCCCTATCCAACTGAAGCTTTCTTT. The chain employs TRBV5-1 and TRBJ1-1; D call uncertain. V gave up 4 bases and J gave up 5 bases, with 9 bases separating them. This CDR3 is 12 amino acids long. From germline, CDR1 is SGHRS and CDR2 YFSETQ.

V usage is TRBV7-9 and J usage is TRBJ2-1, with D uncertain. The CDR3 is 13 amino acids. CDR1 and CDR2 from the germline V gene are SEHNR and FQNEAQ (reference sequence). The V end was cut by 5 bases, the J end by 9 bases, with 14 bases between. CDR3 nucleotides: TGTGCCAGCAGCGATATCTCGGGTGGTGAGCAGTTCTTC. It yields the protein CASSDISGGEQFF.

This clonotype was seen just once. The J gene is TRBJ2-1, the V gene TRBV20-1; 7 positions agree with TRBD1. Germline CDR1 reads DFQATT; CDR2 reads SNEGSKA (reference sequence). Trimming took 4 bases from V and 0 from J; bases not matched to a gene: 6. This CDR3 is 15 amino acids long. CDR3 loop: CSATRQGDSYNEQFF. CDR3 sequence (DNA): TGCAGTGCTACCCGACAGGGCGACTCCTACAATGAGCAGTTCTTC.

J is TRBJ2-1 and V is TRBV29-1, with TRBD2 matching 7 bases. CDR3 length equals 14 residues. In germline, CDR1 is SQVTM, CDR2 ANQGSEA. Trimming at V came to 7 bases and at J to 0 bases, leaving 6 bases not matched to a gene. CDR3 in amino acids: CSALAANSYNEQFF. The CDR3 nucleotides are TGCAGCGCCCTAGCGGCCAACTCCTACAATGAGCAGTTCTTC.

The rearrangement links TRBV5-1 to TRBJ2-1; D not certain. CDR1 SGHRS and CDR2 YFSETQ come from the germline V gene. This CDR3 comprises 11 residues. V lost 4 bases and J lost 9, with 8 bases in between. The CDR3 is CASSGNGEQFF. The CDR3 DNA sequence: TGCGCCAGCAGCGGCAACGGTGAGCAGTTCTTC.

V is TRBV11-2 and J is TRBJ2-3; 8 nucleotides agree with TRBD2. The CDR3 consists of 13 residues. Germline loops: CDR1 SGHAT, CDR2 FQNNGV. Trimming cost V 10 bases and J 2 bases; bases outside gene matches: 5. The CDR3 region is CATTGGLTDTQYF. CDR3 DNA: TGTGCCACCACGGGGGGGCTCACAGATACGCAGTATTTT.